This T cell receptor (beta chain) was sequenced during a study of Graves' ophthalmopathy and Graves' hyperthyroidism (dated 2018 in TCRdb). Regarding the research as a whole: Peripheral blood was collected at initial diagnosis, before any treatment. Following sampling, methimazole starting at 30 mg daily was administered to hyperthyroidism patients, and high-dose intravenous methylprednisolone was administered to ophthalmopathy patients. To explore V-J signatures that separate ophthalmopathy from hyperthyroidism, a discovery set of about a hundred patients was enrolled, consisting of 40 to 45 with ophthalmopathy and 57 with stable hyperthyroidism. The independent validation cohort included 18 to 20 hyperthyroidism patients plus 17 patients who later progressed from hyperthyroidism to ophthalmopathy. In a handful of hyperthyroidism patients, the T-cell repertoire of thyroid tissue was compared with the T-cell repertoire of blood. In total, under 150 blood samples were TCR-sequenced: 43 ophthalmopathy, some 80 hyperthyroidism and roughly 17 hyperthyroidism-to-ophthalmopathy patients. The study used signatures of the TCR beta repertoire to tell Graves' ophthalmopathy apart from Graves' hyperthyroidism and to predict which patients would progress to ophthalmopathy. The roughly 100 discovery patients were randomly divided into training and test sets at a 7:3 ratio. Broad study findings and their caveats: No statistical method was used to predetermine the sample size, and group allocation was not hidden from the investigators. Ophthalmopathy was separated from stable hyperthyroidism by the 13-signature model with just under 90% sensitivity and roughly 82% specificity in cross-validation and with 80%/75% in the test set. Among expanded thyroid clonotypes with frequency above 0.001, most also showed up in blood, which suggests that blood repertoires may reflect the thyroid immune response. In validation, the model predicted ophthalmopathy progression with about 71% sensitivity and roughly 78% specificity; roughly eleven predicted patients were CT-confirmed with GO in a median of around 6.5 months.

The CDR3 spans 16 residues, from the cysteine through the phenylalanine. Left in the record is the CDR3 DNA by itself, 48 bases read in frame from the first base. CDR1 and CDR2, looked up from the germline V gene, are SGHRS and YFSETQ. Trimmed from V: 4 bases; trimmed from J: 8 bases; junction bases lacking a gene match: 9. As regards this clonotype: It lacks a known antigen. No base quality information exists; no much larger clone differs at one position.

Ophthalmopathy patients were characterized by moderately to severely active disease, a Clinical Activity Score of at least 3, a NOSPECS grade of at least 4, and a disease duration under 3 months. Patients were excluded if they had other autoimmune diseases, uncontrolled infections, pregnancy or lactation. Diagnosis relied on clinical symptoms, serum thyroxine, TRAb, thyroid ultrasound and orbital computed tomography. Ficoll-Paque density gradient centrifugation was used to isolate PBMCs from 8.5 to 10 ml of fresh peripheral blood. Total RNA was extracted using Trizol reagent, and RNA quality was checked on an Agilent 2100 Bioanalyzer. For repertoire sequencing, TCR beta CDR3 regions were amplified from RNA transcripts. The first round of RT-PCR was done with HTBI primers and the Qiagen OneStep RT-PCR kit, and was followed by a second round of multiplex PCR, then size selection and purification. Libraries were sequenced on an Illumina HiSeq2000 using paired-end 100 bp reads. From the authors' description of their analysis: SOAPnuke was used to process the reads, throwing out any read that had adapters, had uncalled bases, had a mean Phred below 15, or lacked an exact constant-primer or identifier match. High-quality paired reads were merged with COPE v1.2.5. Clonotypes were defined as unique nucleotide sequences and were aligned to IMGT TRB V, D and J references using MiTCR v1.1. The analysis was limited to V-J combinations with a frequency above 0.0001, which together covered 99.2% of the repertoires. For each V-J combination, a TCR clonal expansion and chaos score was defined as F50 clonal expansion divided by the chaos observed in the TCRdist matrix. Features were reduced by Welch's t-statistics and random forest to around 14 V-J combinations, which fed a naive Bayes classifier. The Morisita-Horn index was used to measure how similar the thyroid and blood repertoires were. TCRdb reprocessing: public reads trimmed at Q25 with fastp, clones called with MiXCR, in-frame beta chains kept. All rows with the same CDR3 protein become a single entry with the most common DNA and genes. The V and J calls, along with clone size, are taken from TCRdb and not from the paper's own processing. This sample comprises about 220,000 distinct CDR3 sequences, around a fifth of them detected only once. Together, the top ten hold roughly 42% of the sample.

Specimen: peripheral blood. The rearrangement joined TRBV5-1 to TRBJ1-6; 10 central bases correspond to TRBD1. This clonotype was sampled from a woman aged 45-59 years with Graves' ophthalmopathy. Donor details come from another sample of the same person, matched by shared clones. CDR3 reads: CASSPTRTGGDSPLHF. The nucleotides are TGCGCCAGCAGCCCGACTAGGACAGGGGGAGATTCACCCCTCCACTTT. The full variable domain, completed from the reference TRBV5-1 and TRBJ1-6 proteins outside the CDR3, reads KAGVTQTPRYLIKTRGQQVTLSCSPISGHRSVSWYQQTPGQGLQFLFEYFSETQRNKGNFPGRFSGRQFSNSRSEMNVSTLELGDSALYLCASSPTRTGGDSPLHFGNGTRLTVT.